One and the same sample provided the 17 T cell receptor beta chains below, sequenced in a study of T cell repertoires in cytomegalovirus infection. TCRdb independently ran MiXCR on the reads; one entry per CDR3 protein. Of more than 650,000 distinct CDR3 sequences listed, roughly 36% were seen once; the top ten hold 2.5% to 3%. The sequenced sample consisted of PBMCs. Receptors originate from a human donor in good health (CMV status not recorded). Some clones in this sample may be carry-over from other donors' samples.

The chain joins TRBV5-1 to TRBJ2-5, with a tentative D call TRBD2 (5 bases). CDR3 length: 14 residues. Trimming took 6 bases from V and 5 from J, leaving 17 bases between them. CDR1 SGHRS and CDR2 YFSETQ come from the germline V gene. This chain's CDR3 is CASTEGPRVETQYF. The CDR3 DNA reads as TGCGCCAGCACAGAGGGCCCAAGGGTGGAGACCCAGTACTTC.

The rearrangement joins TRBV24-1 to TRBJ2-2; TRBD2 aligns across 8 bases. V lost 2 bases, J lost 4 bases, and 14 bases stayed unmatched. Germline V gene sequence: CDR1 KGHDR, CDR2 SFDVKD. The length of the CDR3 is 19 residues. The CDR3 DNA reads TGTGCCACCAGTGATTCCCTAGGCAGCGGGAGACCCGGCACCGGGGAGCTGTTTTTT. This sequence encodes CATSDSLGSGRPGTGELFF.

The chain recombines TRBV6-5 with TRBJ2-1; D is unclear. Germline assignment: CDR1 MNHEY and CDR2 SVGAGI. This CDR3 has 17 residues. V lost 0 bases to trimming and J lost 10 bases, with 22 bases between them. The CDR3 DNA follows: TGTGCCAGCAGTTACTCGAGGTCCCAGGTTCCTCTTGGGGAGCAGTTCTTC. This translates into CASSYSRSQVPLGEQFF.

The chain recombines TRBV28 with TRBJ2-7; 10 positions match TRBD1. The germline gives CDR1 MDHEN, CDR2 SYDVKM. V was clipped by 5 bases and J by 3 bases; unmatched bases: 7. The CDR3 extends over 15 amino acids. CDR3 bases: TGTGCCAGCAGTACCCGGACAGGGGGGAGCTACGAGCAGTACTTC. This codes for CASSTRTGGSYEQYF.

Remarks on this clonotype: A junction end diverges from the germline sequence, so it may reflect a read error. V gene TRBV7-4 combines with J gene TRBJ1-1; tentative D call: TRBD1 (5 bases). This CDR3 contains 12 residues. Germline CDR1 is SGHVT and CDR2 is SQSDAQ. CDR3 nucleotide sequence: TGTGCCAGCTGCTTAGGGGCTACTGAAGCTTTCTTT. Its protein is CASCLGATEAFF.

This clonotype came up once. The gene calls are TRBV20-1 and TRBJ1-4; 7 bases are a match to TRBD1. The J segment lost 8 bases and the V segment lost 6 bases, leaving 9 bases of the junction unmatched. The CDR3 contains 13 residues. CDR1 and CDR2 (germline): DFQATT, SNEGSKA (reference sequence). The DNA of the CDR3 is TGCAGTGCCCCGGGACAGCAAGGGGAAAAACTGTTTTTT. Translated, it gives CSAPGQQGEKLFF.

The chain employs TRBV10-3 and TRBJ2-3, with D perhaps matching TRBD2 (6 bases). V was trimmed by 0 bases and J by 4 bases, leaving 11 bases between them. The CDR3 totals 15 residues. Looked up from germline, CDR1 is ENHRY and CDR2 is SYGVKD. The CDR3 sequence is CAISESAGSADTQYF. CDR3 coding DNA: TGTGCCATCAGTGAGTCGGCGGGATCTGCAGATACGCAGTATTTT.

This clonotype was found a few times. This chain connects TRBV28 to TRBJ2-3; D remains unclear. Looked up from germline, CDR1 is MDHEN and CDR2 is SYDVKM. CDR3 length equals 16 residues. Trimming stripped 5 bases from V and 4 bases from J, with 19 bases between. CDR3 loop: CASSPSRSLGADTQYF. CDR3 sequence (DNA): TGTGCCAGCAGTCCCTCCCGATCCCTTGGCGCAGATACGCAGTATTTT. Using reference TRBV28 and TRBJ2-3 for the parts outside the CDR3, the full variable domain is DVKVTQSSRYLVKRTGEKVFLECVQDMDHENMFWYRQDPGLGLRLIYFSYDVKMKEKGDIPEGYSVSREKKERFSLILESASTNQTSMYLCASSPSRSLGADTQYFGPGTRLTVL.

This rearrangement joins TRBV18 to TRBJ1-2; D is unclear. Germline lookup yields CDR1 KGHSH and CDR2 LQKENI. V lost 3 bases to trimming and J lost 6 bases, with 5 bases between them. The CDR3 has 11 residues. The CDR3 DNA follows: TGTGCCAGCTCACCGGGAGATGGCTACACCTTC. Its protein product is CASSPGDGYTF.

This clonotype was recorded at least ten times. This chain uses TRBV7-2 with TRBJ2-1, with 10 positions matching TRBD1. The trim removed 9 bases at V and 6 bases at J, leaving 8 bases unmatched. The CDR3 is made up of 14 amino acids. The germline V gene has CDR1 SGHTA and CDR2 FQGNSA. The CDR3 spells CASWWGQGSNEQFF. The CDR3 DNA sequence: TGTGCCAGTTGGTGGGGACAGGGGTCCAATGAGCAGTTCTTC.

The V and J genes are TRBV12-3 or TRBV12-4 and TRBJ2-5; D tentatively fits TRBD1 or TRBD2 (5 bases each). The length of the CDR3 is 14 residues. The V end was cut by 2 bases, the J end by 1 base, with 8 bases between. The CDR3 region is CASSLIGTQETQYF. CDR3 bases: TGTGCCAGCAGTTTAATCGGGACCCAAGAGACCCAGTACTTC.

CDR3 nucleotides: TGTGCCACCAGAGAGGGACAACCCACCGGGGAGCTGTTTTTT. It specifies CATREGQPTGELFF. The J gene is TRBJ2-2, the V gene TRBV24-1; TRBD1 might be the D (6 bases). Trimming shortened V by 7 bases and J by 4 bases, and 12 bases separated the two germline ends. In germline, CDR1 is KGHDR, CDR2 SFDVKD. The CDR3 contains 14 residues.

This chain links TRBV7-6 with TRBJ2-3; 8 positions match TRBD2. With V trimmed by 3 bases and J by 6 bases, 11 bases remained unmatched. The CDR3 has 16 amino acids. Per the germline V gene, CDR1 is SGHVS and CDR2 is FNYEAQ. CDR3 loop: CASSLGTSGWSDTQYF. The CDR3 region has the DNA TGTGCCAGCAGCTTGGGTACTAGCGGATGGTCCGATACGCAGTATTTT. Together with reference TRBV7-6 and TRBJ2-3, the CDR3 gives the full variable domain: GAGVSQSPRYKVTKRGQDVALRCDPISGHVSLYWYRQALGQGPEFLTYFNYEAQQDKSGLPNDRFSAERPEGSISTLTIQRTEQRDSAMYRCASSLGTSGWSDTQYFGPGTRLTVL.

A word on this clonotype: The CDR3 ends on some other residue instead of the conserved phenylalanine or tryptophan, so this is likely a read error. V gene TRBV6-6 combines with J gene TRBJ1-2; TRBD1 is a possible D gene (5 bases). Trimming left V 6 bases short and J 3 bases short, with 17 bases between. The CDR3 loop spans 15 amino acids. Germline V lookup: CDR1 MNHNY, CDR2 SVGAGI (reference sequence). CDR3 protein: CASSRAGNVDYGYTL. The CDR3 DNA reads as TGTGCCAGCAGCCGCGCAGGGAACGTCGACTATGGCTACACCTTA.

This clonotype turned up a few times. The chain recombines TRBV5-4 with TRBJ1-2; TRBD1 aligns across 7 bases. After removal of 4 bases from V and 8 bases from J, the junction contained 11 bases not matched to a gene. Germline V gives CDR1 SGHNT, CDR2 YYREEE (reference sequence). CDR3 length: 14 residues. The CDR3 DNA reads TGTGCCAGCAGCCCCCCCGACAGGGTGAGGGGCTACACCTTC. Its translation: CASSPPDRVRGYTF. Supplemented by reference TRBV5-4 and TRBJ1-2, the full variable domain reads ETGVTQSPTHLIKTRGQQVTLRCSSQSGHNTVSWYQQALGQGPQFIFQYYREEENGRGNFPPRFSGLQFPNYSSELNVNALELDDSALYLCASSPPDRVRGYTFGSGTRLTVV.

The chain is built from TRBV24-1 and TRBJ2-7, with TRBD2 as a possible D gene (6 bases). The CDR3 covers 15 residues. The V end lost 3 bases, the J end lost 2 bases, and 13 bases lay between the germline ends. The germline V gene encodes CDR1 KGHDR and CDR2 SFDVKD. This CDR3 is CATSDPPGGTYEQYF. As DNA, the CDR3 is TGTGCCACCAGTGATCCCCCCGGGGGAACCTACGAGCAGTACTTC.

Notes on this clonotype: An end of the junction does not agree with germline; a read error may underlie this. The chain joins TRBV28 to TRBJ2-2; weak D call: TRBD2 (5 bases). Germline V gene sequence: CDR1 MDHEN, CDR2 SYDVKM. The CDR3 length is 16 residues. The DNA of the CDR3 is TGTGCCATCAGTCGGAGCTTTTGGATTAACACCGGGGATCTGTTTTTT. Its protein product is CAISRSFWINTGDLFF.